The source of this TCR beta chain is a study of control samples from healthy donors and cancer patients. This clone was observed once. The CDR3 contains 13 residues. In germline, CDR1 is SGHVS, CDR2 FQNEAQ. With 2 bases removed from V and 15 bases from J, the gap between germline ends came to 14 bases. Data came from immunoSEQ multiplex PCR; TCRdb stores just in-frame clones and leaves some out. The sample lists about 22,000 clones, approximately 80% occurring once. The sample taken for sequencing was PBMCs. The genes are TRBV7-8 and TRBJ1-6, with D maybe TRBD1 (5 bases). This receptor was obtained from a man between 60 and 75 years old with colorectal cancer. This chain's CDR3 is CASSLTPGLFLHF. The CDR3 DNA sequence: TGTGCCAGCAGCTTAACCCCAGGGCTTTTCCTCCACTTT. Full variable domain (missing parts from reference TRBV7-8 and TRBJ1-6): GAGVSQSPRYKVAKRGQDVALRCDPISGHVSLFWYQQALGQGPEFLTYFQNEAQLDKSGLPSDRFFAERPEGSVSTLKIQRTQQEDSAVYLCASSLTPGLFLHFGNGTRLTVT.